The 15 T cell receptor beta chains reported below all come from one sample, sequenced in a study of Graves' ophthalmopathy and Graves' hyperthyroidism. Researchers took RNA transcripts and amplified TCR beta CDR3 regions from them. First-round RT-PCR employed HTBI primers, with a second-round multiplex PCR after it. TCRdb reprocessed the multiplex PCR reads via MiXCR and lists one record per CDR3 protein. This table has 300,000 to 500,000 distinct CDR3 sequences, 15% appearing once. Sequencing was performed on peripheral blood. The source of these receptors is a woman between 18 and 29 years old with stable Graves' hyperthyroidism.

The chain recombines TRBV19 with TRBJ1-5, with a possible D match to TRBD1 (6 bases). V gave up 6 bases and J gave up 6 bases, with 21 bases separating them. This CDR3 is 16 amino acids long. Looked up from germline, CDR1 is LNHDA and CDR2 is SQIVND (reference sequence). The CDR3 nucleotides are TGTGCCAGTAGCCAAGGACACAGGGTTCAAGGTCAGCCCCAGCATTTT. Encoded protein: CASSQGHRVQGQPQHF.

This clonotype was seen more than once but under ten times. Sequence at one end of the junction differs from germline and may be a read error. The chain is built from TRBV5-1 and TRBJ2-4, with D perhaps TRBD1 (6 bases). Germline V lookup: CDR1 SGHRS, CDR2 YFSETQ. The CDR3 sequence is 17 residues long. The CDR3 DNA is TGCGCCAGCAGCCCCCCCGGGACACTTTTAGCCAAAAACATTAAGTACTTC. It codes for CASSPPGTLLAKNIKYF.

This chain joins TRBV18 and TRBJ1-2; no reliable D call. The CDR3 sequence is 14 residues long. CDR1 and CDR2 from the germline V gene are KGHSH and LQKENI. V lost 2 bases to trimming and J lost 0 bases, with 7 bases between them. Written as DNA, the CDR3 is TGTGCCAGCTCACCAACGGAAGCTAACTATGGCTACACCTTC. Amino acid sequence: CASSPTEANYGYTF.

This chain uses TRBV12-3 or TRBV12-4 with TRBJ1-3; 8 bases are shared with TRBD1. The CDR3 consists of 17 residues. The V segment lost 5 bases and the J segment 0 bases; nucleotides outside the gene matches: 9. DNA of the CDR3: TGTGCCAGCAGTACCCGTCGACAGGGGAACTCTGGAAACACCATATATTTT. Protein: CASSTRRQGNSGNTIYF.

A few counts support this clonotype. The CDR3 bases are TGTGCCAGCAGCGCTACTACTAGTGATACGCAGTATTTT. It is translated as CASSATTSDTQYF. The chain couples TRBV9 to TRBJ2-3; D possibly corresponds to TRBD2 (5 bases). V was shortened by 3 bases and J by 6 bases, with 11 bases between the two germline ends. Germline V CDR1 and CDR2: SGDLS, YYNGEE. The CDR3 covers 13 residues.

V is TRBV6-1 and J is TRBJ2-2; TRBD2 might be the D (7 bases). Trimming removed 1 base at V and 4 bases at J, with 13 bases between. Germline V lookup: CDR1 MNHNS, CDR2 SASEGT. The CDR3 spans 16 residues. The CDR3 loop is CASSEVAGEGTGELFF. In DNA form, the CDR3 reads TGTGCCAGCAGTGAAGTGGCAGGGGAGGGCACCGGGGAGCTGTTTTTT.

This clonotype was counted ten times or more. DNA of the CDR3: TGTGCCAGCCTTCGAGATAAGGGATACGAGCAGTACTTC. This codes for CASLRDKGYEQYF. This sequence joins TRBV6-2 or TRBV6-3 and TRBJ2-7; D gene unclear. V was pared by 8 bases and J by 4 bases, with 15 bases between. Germline loops: CDR1 MNHEY, CDR2 SVGEGT. This CDR3 is built from 13 residues.

The chain is built from TRBV5-1 and TRBJ2-7, with TRBD1 matching over 8 bases. The CDR3 has 15 residues. V lost 4 bases, J lost 4 bases, and 10 bases stayed unmatched. Germline loops: CDR1 SGHRS, CDR2 YFSETQ. The CDR3 bases are TGCGCCAGCAGCGCCCAGACAGGGGATGGGTACGAGCAGTACTTC. Amino acids: CASSAQTGDGYEQYF.

This clonotype was seen repeatedly, ten times or more. This rearrangement joins TRBV20-1 to TRBJ2-2; 8 bases line up with TRBD1. The CDR3 has 15 residues. Germline CDR1 is DFQATT and CDR2 is SNEGSKA (reference sequence). J gave up 1 base and V 2 bases, and 3 bases lay outside the gene matches. CDR3 bases: TGCAGTGCTAGAATCGGGACAGGGAACACCGGGGAGCTGTTTTTT. It translates to CSARIGTGNTGELFF.

This clonotype showed up many times. The CDR3 sequence is CASSYRTGNTEAFF. CDR3 nucleotide sequence: TGTGCCAGCAGTTATCGGACAGGGAACACTGAAGCTTTCTTT. The V and J genes are TRBV6-2 or TRBV6-3 and TRBJ1-1; 7 nucleotides line up with TRBD1. This CDR3 spans 14 amino acids. CDR1 MNHEY and CDR2 SVGEGT come from the germline V gene. V was pared by 3 bases and J by 1 base, with 2 bases of the junction left unmatched.

The chain combines TRBV5-1 with TRBJ2-7; TRBD1 aligns across 10 bases. Germline CDR1 reads SGHRS; CDR2 reads YFSETQ. The CDR3 is made up of 15 amino acids. Trimming removed 0 bases from V and 6 bases from J; junction bases left unmatched: 6. The CDR3 nucleotides are TGCGCCAGCAGCTTGGATGGACAGGGGGTTGGCGAGCAGTACTTC. Translated, it gives CASSLDGQGVGEQYF.

Ten or more counts support this clonotype. V is TRBV30 and J is TRBJ1-1; maybe TRBD1 (6 bases). Trimming cost V 6 bases and J 7 bases, with 18 bases left between them. CDR1 and CDR2 (germline): GTSNPN, SVGIG (reference sequence). The CDR3 loop spans 13 amino acids. The CDR3 DNA reads TGTGCCTGTTCACAGGGCGAGGACGTTGAAGCTTTCTTT. Translation: CACSQGEDVEAFF.

This clonotype was seen a single time. The chain recombines TRBV11-2 with TRBJ1-1; no firm D call. Germline loops: CDR1 SGHAT, CDR2 FQNNGV. The V and J ends lost 3 bases and 10 bases respectively, with 9 bases between them. The CDR3 is 11 residues long. CDR3 sequence (DNA): TGTGCCAGCAGCTTTATGGCGACAGCTTTCTTT. Its protein is CASSFMATAFF.

The sample holds many counts of this clonotype. The gene calls are TRBV25-1 and TRBJ1-4; D might be TRBD1 (5 bases). Germline values: CDR1 MGHDK, CDR2 SYGVNS. Trimming removed 1 base at V and 0 bases at J, with 21 bases between. CDR3 size: 20 residues. DNA for the CDR3: TGTGCCAGCAGTGAATTAGATTTAGGAGGGACGGACTCAACTAATGAAAAACTGTTTTTT. It yields the protein CASSELDLGGTDSTNEKLFF. Drawing the rest from reference TRBV25-1 and TRBJ1-4, the complete variable domain is EADIYQTPRYLVIGTGKKITLECSQTMGHDKMYWYQQDPGMELHLIHYSYGVNSTEKGDLSSESTVSRIRTEHFPLTLESARPSHTSQYLCASSELDLGGTDSTNEKLFFGSGTQLSVL.

Only a few counts were recorded for this clonotype. The V and J genes are TRBV29-1 and TRBJ1-5; a weak D match, TRBD1 (5 bases). Looked up from germline, CDR1 is SQVTM and CDR2 is ANQGSEA. Between the trimmed V and J ends, which lost 5 bases and 0 bases, there was a span of 11 bases. CDR3 size: 14 residues. The CDR3 region is CSVRMDNSNQPQHF. CDR3 nucleotide sequence: TGCAGCGTTAGGATGGACAATAGCAATCAGCCCCAGCATTTT.